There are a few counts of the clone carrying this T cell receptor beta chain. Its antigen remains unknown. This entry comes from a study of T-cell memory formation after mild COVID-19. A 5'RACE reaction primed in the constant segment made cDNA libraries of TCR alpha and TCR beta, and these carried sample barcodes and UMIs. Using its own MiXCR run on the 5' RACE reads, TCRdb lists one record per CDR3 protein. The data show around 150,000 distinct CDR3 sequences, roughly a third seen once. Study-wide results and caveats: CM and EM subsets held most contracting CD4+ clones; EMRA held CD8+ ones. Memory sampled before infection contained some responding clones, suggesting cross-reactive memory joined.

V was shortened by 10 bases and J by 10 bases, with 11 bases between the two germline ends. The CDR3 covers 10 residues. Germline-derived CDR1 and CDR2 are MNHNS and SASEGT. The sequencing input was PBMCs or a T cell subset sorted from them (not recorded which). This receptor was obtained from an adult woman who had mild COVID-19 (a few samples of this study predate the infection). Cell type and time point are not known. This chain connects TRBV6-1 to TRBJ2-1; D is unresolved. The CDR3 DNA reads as TGTGCCATATTTCAAGACGAGCAGTTCTTC. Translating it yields CAIFQDEQFF.